Listed here are 24 T cell receptor beta chains from one sample, sequenced in a study of blood T cell repertoires in COVID-19. Assay used: immunoSEQ multiplex PCR; TCRdb lists only in-frame clones, some missing. The data show approximately 220,000 clones, approximately 80% seen once. The sample consisted of peripheral blood. These TCRs come from a woman of 80 years or more with acute or convalescent COVID-19.

The chain links TRBV11-1 to TRBJ2-1; TRBD2 agrees at 12 bases. CDR1 and CDR2 from the germline V gene are SGHAT and FQDESV (reference sequence). V shed 1 base, J shed 9 bases, and the junction held 4 bases outside the gene matches. The CDR3 totals 15 residues. In nucleotides, the CDR3 is TGTGCCAGCAGCTTAGGGACTAGCGGGGTAGGTGAGCAGTTCTTC. It encodes CASSLGTSGVGEQFF.

CDR3 protein: CASSLSRGTEKLFF. The CDR3, as DNA: TGTGCCAGCAGTTTAAGCAGGGGGACTGAAAAACTGTTTTTT. The chain uses TRBV27 and TRBJ1-4; the match to TRBD1 covers 7 bases. The trim removed 2 bases at V and 7 bases at J, leaving 4 bases unmatched. Germline loops: CDR1 MNHEY, CDR2 SMNVEV (reference sequence). The CDR3 totals 14 residues.

The rearrangement uses TRBV30 and TRBJ2-1, with 7 bases matching TRBD2. Unmatched junction bases numbered 13, after V lost 2 bases and J lost 9 bases. The CDR3 runs to 15 residues. Germline values: CDR1 GTSNPN, CDR2 SVGIG (reference sequence). In nucleotides, the CDR3 is TGTGCCTGGAGTTCACGTAGCGGGTTAACCGGTGAGCAGTTCTTC. Translated: CAWSSRSGLTGEQFF.

This chain joins TRBV6-5 and TRBJ1-1, with D hard to call. In germline, CDR1 is MNHEY, CDR2 SVGAGI. The CDR3 extends over 12 amino acids. Trimming shortened V by 8 bases and J by 1 base, and 8 bases separated the two germline ends. The CDR3 loop is CASLGGNTEAFF. The CDR3 nucleotides read TGTGCCAGCTTAGGCGGGAACACTGAAGCTTTCTTT.

This clone has only one observation. The J gene is TRBJ2-1, the V gene TRBV28, with TRBD1 as a possible D gene (5 bases). V lost 9 bases and J 8 bases, leaving 14 bases between the germline ends. The germline V gene has CDR1 MDHEN and CDR2 SYDVKM. The CDR3 loop spans 12 amino acids. CDR3 sequence: CASSFMTDEQFF. DNA for the CDR3: TGTGCCAGTTCATTTATGACAGATGAGCAGTTCTTC.

The chain employs TRBV6-5 and TRBJ2-1; TRBD1 is a possible D gene (6 bases). Per the germline V gene, CDR1 is MNHEY and CDR2 is SVGAGI. V lost 5 bases to trimming and J lost 2 bases, with 10 bases between them. This CDR3 is built from 14 residues. The CDR3 DNA is TGTGCCAGCAGTATAGGGACACCCTACAATGAGCAGTTCTTC. Translated: CASSIGTPYNEQFF.

The chain recombines TRBV5-1 with TRBJ1-1, with TRBD1 as a possible D gene (6 bases). Per germline, CDR1 SGHRS and CDR2 YFSETQ. There are 14 residues in the CDR3. Trimming removed 6 bases at V and 5 bases at J, with 17 bases between. In DNA form, the CDR3 reads TGCGCCAGCACGCGGGGGGCGGGGGTTACTGAAGCTTTCTTT. Translated: CASTRGAGVTEAFF.

The V and J genes are TRBV9 and TRBJ2-1; no definite D call. The ends were cut back, 0 bases at V and 2 bases at J, with 12 bases in the middle. This CDR3 spans 16 amino acids. From germline, CDR1 is SGDLS and CDR2 YYNGEE. CDR3 in DNA: TGTGCCAGCAGCGTAGTCGGCGGCGATACCTACAATGAGCAGTTCTTC. This encodes CASSVVGGDTYNEQFF.

The J gene is TRBJ2-5, the V gene TRBV6-4, with 7 positions matching TRBD1. After removal of 8 bases from V and 0 bases from J, the junction contained 6 bases not matched to a gene. Per germline, CDR1 MRHNA and CDR2 SNTAGT. The CDR3 is made up of 14 amino acids. Here the CDR3 DNA reads TGTGCCAGCCCCCCCACAGGGGACCAAGAGACCCAGTACTTC. Translating gives CASPPTGDQETQYF.

This clone is a singleton in its sample. The CDR3, as DNA: TGTGCCAGCAGCTTAACGCGAGACAATGAGCAGTTCTTC. Amino acids: CASSLTRDNEQFF. The chain joins TRBV7-3 to TRBJ2-1; D is undetermined. There are 13 residues in the CDR3. Trimming left V 0 bases short and J 5 bases short, with 5 bases between. From germline, CDR1 is SGHTA and CDR2 FQGTGA.

The V call is TRBV11-3, the J call TRBJ1-6, with D tentatively TRBD1 (5 bases). The CDR3 runs to 15 residues. Trimming removed 1 base at V and 10 bases at J, with 14 bases between. The germline gives CDR1 SGHNT, CDR2 YENEEA. CDR3 amino acids: CASSLGAGLGSPLHF. The CDR3 bases are TGTGCCAGCAGCTTAGGTGCAGGGTTGGGGTCACCCCTCCACTTT.

This chain links TRBV5-1 with TRBJ2-1; 7 bases align to TRBD2. The CDR3 is made up of 16 amino acids. J was trimmed by 5 bases and V by 5 bases; bases with no gene match: 13. CDR1 and CDR2 from the germline V gene are SGHRS and YFSETQ. CDR3 region: CASSFGLVRLHNEQFF. The CDR3 bases are TGCGCCAGCAGTTTCGGACTAGTCCGATTGCACAATGAGCAGTTCTTC.

The chain joins TRBV30 to TRBJ2-5; the D is unclear. V was cut by 0 bases and J by 5 bases, with 4 bases left in between. CDR1 GTSNPN and CDR2 SVGIG come from the germline V gene (reference sequence). The CDR3 totals 11 residues. The CDR3 bases are TGTGCCTGGAGTGTACACGAGACCCAGTACTTC. It is translated as CAWSVHETQYF.

The chain employs TRBV7-3 and TRBJ2-1; D might be TRBD1 (5 bases). Looked up from germline, CDR1 is SGHTA and CDR2 is FQGTGA. The CDR3 has 13 amino acids. With 5 bases removed from V and 5 bases from J, the gap between germline ends came to 10 bases. CDR3 bases: TGTGCCAGCAGCAAGGGGTTGCACAATGAGCAGTTCTTC. This gives the protein CASSKGLHNEQFF. Using reference TRBV7-3 and TRBJ2-1 for the parts outside the CDR3, the full variable domain is GAGVSQTPSNKVTEKGKYVELRCDPISGHTALYWYRQSLGQGPEFLIYFQGTGAADDSGLPNDRFFAVRPEGSVSTLKIQRTERGDSAVYLCASSKGLHNEQFFGPGTRLTVL.

The chain joins TRBV30 to TRBJ1-2; TRBD1 matches at 10 bases. CDR1 and CDR2 from the germline V gene are GTSNPN and SVGIG (reference sequence). There are 13 residues in the CDR3. The V and J ends lost 1 base and 6 bases, in that order; junction bases with no gene match: 2. CDR3 bases: TGTGCCTGGAGTGAAGGGACAGGGGATGGCTACACCTTC. It translates to CAWSEGTGDGYTF. The entire variable domain, with the rest obtained from reference TRBV30 and TRBJ1-2, is as follows: SQTIHQWPATLVQPVGSPLSLECTVEGTSNPNLYWYRQAAGRGLQLLFYSVGIGQISSEVPQNLSASRPQDRQFILSSKKLLLSDSGFYLCAWSEGTGDGYTFGSGTRLTVV.

This clone was seen only once. This chain joins TRBV7-2 and TRBJ1-5, with D hard to call. Trimming took 5 bases from V and 4 from J, leaving 12 bases between them. CDR1 is SGHTA and CDR2 is FQGNSA in the germline V gene. The CDR3 runs to 14 residues. The CDR3 reads CASSPSRVNQPQHF. CDR3 coding DNA: TGTGCCAGCAGCCCTAGCCGGGTGAATCAGCCCCAGCATTTT.

In this sample, this clone turned up once. The rearrangement joins TRBV3-1 (or the pseudogene TRBV3-2) to TRBJ2-4; 7 bases map to TRBD1. This CDR3 has 13 amino acids. V trimming: 7 bases; J trimming: 4 bases; junction bases outside the gene matches: 4. CDR1 and CDR2 from the germline V gene are LGHDT and YNNKEL (reference sequence). For the CDR3, the DNA is TGTGCCAGCACGGGACAGCCTAAAAACATTCAGTACTTC. Its translation: CASTGQPKNIQYF.

The chain carries TRBV19 and TRBJ1-2; unclear D gene. Germline CDR1 reads LNHDA; CDR2 reads SQIVND (reference sequence). This CDR3 region has 12 residues. V lost 5 bases, J lost 3 bases, and 7 bases lay in between. This CDR3 reads CASSVRDYGYTF. CDR3 in DNA: TGTGCCAGTAGTGTGAGGGACTATGGCTACACCTTC.

The rearrangement joins TRBV2 to TRBJ1-5; TRBD1 might be the D (6 bases). The CDR3 loop spans 14 amino acids. Between the trimmed V and J ends, which lost 5 bases and 1 base, there was a span of 9 bases. From germline, CDR1 is SNHLY and CDR2 FYNNEI. CDR3 DNA: TGTGCCAGCAGTCAAACAGGGAGCAATCAGCCCCAGCATTTT. Amino acids: CASSQTGSNQPQHF.

V and J are TRBV5-4 and TRBJ2-6; D uncertain. The germline V gene has CDR1 SGHNT and CDR2 YYREEE (reference sequence). V was trimmed by 0 bases and J by 2 bases, leaving 6 bases between them. There are 15 residues in the CDR3. The CDR3 loop reads CASSLVAAGANVLTF. The DNA of the CDR3 is TGTGCCAGCAGCTTGGTGGCTGCTGGGGCCAACGTCCTGACTTTC.

The chain carries TRBV2 and TRBJ2-3; 8 bases map to TRBD2. The J segment lost 2 bases and the V segment lost 2 bases, leaving 6 bases of the junction unmatched. In germline, CDR1 is SNHLY, CDR2 FYNNEI. The CDR3 consists of 16 residues. The CDR3, as DNA: TGTGCCAGCAGTGAATACTATAGCGGGAACACAGATACGCAGTATTTT. This codes for CASSEYYSGNTDTQYF.

The chain joins TRBV28 to TRBJ1-3; no definite D call. Trimming removed 3 bases at V and 4 bases at J, with 13 bases between. The CDR3 runs to 15 residues. The germline CDR1 and CDR2 sequences are MDHEN and SYDVKM. The CDR3 nucleotides are TGTGCCAGCAGTTTTACCGGGATCGCGGGAAACACCATATATTTT. Translation: CASSFTGIAGNTIYF.

The chain combines TRBV28 with TRBJ2-1, with 10 bases identical to TRBD2. The CDR3 covers 15 residues. V dropped 5 bases and J dropped 6; count of bases not matched to a gene: 7. Per germline, CDR1 MDHEN and CDR2 SYDVKM. CDR3 region: CASSASGRGANEQFF. The CDR3 DNA follows: TGTGCCAGCAGTGCAAGCGGGAGGGGGGCCAATGAGCAGTTCTTC.

A remark on this clone: The sample contains more than one DNA sequence encoding this CDR3. The chain recombines TRBV4-3 with TRBJ2-1, with D possibly matching TRBD1 (6 bases). The CDR3 loop spans 15 amino acids. Germline CDR1 reads LGHNA; CDR2 reads YSLEER. V was shortened by 0 bases and J by 4 bases, with 10 bases between the two germline ends. The CDR3 is CASSQDRGSYNEQFF. The CDR3 DNA reads TGCGCCAGCAGCCAAGATAGGGGGTCGTACAATGAGCAGTTCTTC.